These T cell receptor beta chains were read from a single sample in a study of radiotherapy plus CTLA-4 blockade in lung cancer. Data came from immunoSEQ multiplex PCR; TCRdb stores just in-frame clones and leaves some out. The sample carries some 74,000 clones, 78% recorded once. Sequences were derived from peripheral blood, sampled from a patient treated with radiotherapy plus ipilimumab. All receptors come from a human donor with non-small cell lung cancer who had a complete response to radiotherapy plus ipilimumab. The conserved cysteine and the conserved F or W are not part of the CDR3 here. A D gene is named only where the DNA matches it firmly.

V	J	D	CDR3
TRBV6-5	TRBJ1-2	NA	ASSVGTGFYGYT
TRBV19	TRBJ1-3	NA	ASTWPQSPGNTIY
TRBV4-3	TRBJ1-6	NA	ASSQVGGYSSYNSPLH
TRBV5-1	TRBJ2-5	NA	ASSGMGVGETQY
TRBV29-1	TRBJ2-2	NA	SVGPRSGELF
TRBV18	TRBJ2-7	NA	ASSPNGAPADSYEQY
TRBV30	TRBJ2-5	NA	AWSSDPVGETQY
TRBV9	TRBJ1-1	TRBD1	ASSAGGNEAF
TRBV27	TRBJ1-2	NA	ASSLSIRGFNYGYT
TRBV19	TRBJ2-7	TRBD1	ASSKDRNYEQY
TRBV7-2	TRBJ2-4	NA	ASSSVGGGMGNIQY
TRBV5-1	TRBJ2-3	TRBD1	ASSFGQASTDTQY
TRBV29-1	TRBJ2-3	TRBD1	SVGTGASTDTQY
TRBV5-8	TRBJ2-7	NA	ASSLVGRTY
TRBV11-3	TRBJ1-4	TRBD1	ASSTDRENEKLF
TRBV18	TRBJ1-2	NA	ASSPPGRGGGYT
TRBV28	TRBJ1-1	NA	ASRRAGGLNTEAF
TRBV19	TRBJ1-2	TRBD1	ASSPGAGGYYGYT
TRBV5-6	TRBJ2-7	NA	ASSFGEFDEQY
TRBV4-3	TRBJ1-4	NA	ASSQDRAWRLF
TRBV7-9	TRBJ2-1	TRBD2	ASSLSGGNSNEQF
TRBV6-5	TRBJ1-2	NA	ASSYQGYGYT